This is a list of T cell receptor beta chains from one sample in a study of blood T cell repertoires in COVID-19. TCRdb's copy holds only in-frame clones and misses some; the assay was immunoSEQ multiplex PCR. The data contain around 370,000 clones, more than 75% of them seen just once; the ten biggest clones take up less than 3.5%. Sample: peripheral blood. All receptors come from a woman aged 18-29 years who had recovered from COVID-19. The CDR3 runs from the conserved cysteine through the conserved F or W. The D gene is left open where the match is weak. The size entry is marked missing in some rows and otherwise reads once, few, many or a size class.

CDR3 DNA	CDR3 protein	clone size	D gene	V gene	J gene
TGTGCCAGCAGCCCTGCTAGCGGACCTTCCTACAATGAGCAGTTCTTC	CASSPASGPSYNEQFF	few	TRBD2	TRBV9	TRBJ2-1
TGTGCCAGTAGGAAAAGCTGGACAGCCCGTGACACTGAAGCTTTCTTT	CASRKSWTARDTEAFF	NA	NA	TRBV19	TRBJ1-1
TGTGCCAGTCGCTGGCGGGAGTACTCCAGGTACAATGAGCAGTTCTTC	CASRWREYSRYNEQFF	NA	TRBD2	TRBV18	TRBJ2-1
TGCGCCAGCAGCCAAGATAGGGGTCCAGGAGAGACCCAGTACTTC	CASSQDRGPGETQYF	NA	NA	TRBV4-3	TRBJ2-5
TGTGCCAGCACCTCCCGAGGACAGAGCTCCTACAATGAGCAGTTCTTC	CASTSRGQSSYNEQFF	once	NA	TRBV27	TRBJ2-1
TGCGCCAGCAGCCGGTCCGGACAGGGCAGTCAGCCCCAGCATTTT	CASSRSGQGSQPQHF	NA	TRBD1	TRBV4-1	TRBJ1-5
TGTGCCAGCACTCGACAGGGTCGAGGGGTAGATGAGCAGTTCTTC	CASTRQGRGVDEQFF	NA	TRBD1	TRBV25-1	TRBJ2-1
TGTGCCACCAGCAGAGATCGCGTGAGCTCTGGAAACACCATATATTTT	CATSRDRVSSGNTIYF	NA	NA	TRBV15	TRBJ1-3
TGTGCCAGCAGTTTAAGGGATTCGGGGTTCAATGAGCAGTTCTTC	CASSLRDSGFNEQFF	NA	NA	TRBV27	TRBJ2-1
TGTGCCAGCAGTGACTCGGCGGGAATCTACAATGAGCAGTTCTTC	CASSDSAGIYNEQFF	NA	NA	TRBV6-4	TRBJ2-1
TGTGCCACCAGCAGAGATCGGACAGGAAGCAGTTCACCCCTCCACTTT	CATSRDRTGSSSPLHF	NA	TRBD1	TRBV15	TRBJ1-6
TGTGCCAGCAGTTCGGACAGGGGAGCCTATGGCTACACCTTC	CASSSDRGAYGYTF	NA	TRBD1	TRBV6-5	TRBJ1-2
TGTGCCACCAGGGGTTTTACTAGCGAGAATGAGCAGTTCTTC	CATRGFTSENEQFF	NA	TRBD2	TRBV15	TRBJ2-1
TGTGCCAGCAAAGGGAGACAGGGCTTTTATGGCTATGGCTACACCTTC	CASKGRQGFYGYGYTF	NA	TRBD1	TRBV5-6	TRBJ1-2
TGTGCCAGCAGCATGGGACAGACCCTCGTCTACACCTTC	CASSMGQTLVYTF	NA	TRBD1	TRBV5-6	TRBJ1-2
TGTGCCAGCAGTTCGGACAGGGTGATTAGCTCCTACAATGAGCAGTTCTTC	CASSSDRVISSYNEQFF	NA	TRBD1	TRBV6-2/TRBV6-3	TRBJ2-1
TGTGCCAGCACTCGGGACAGGGCGTATGGCTACACCTTC	CASTRDRAYGYTF	NA	TRBD1	TRBV27	TRBJ1-2
TGTGCCAGCAGTTCTGACAGGGGTGGTGAGCAGTTCTTC	CASSSDRGGEQFF	once	TRBD1	TRBV12-3/TRBV12-4	TRBJ2-1
TGCAGTGCTAGTTTAAGCATGGAAGCTTTCTTT	CSASLSMEAFF	NA	NA	TRBV20-1	TRBJ1-1
TGTGCCAGCAGCCCCCTCGGGAGCAAGTATGGCTACACCTTC	CASSPLGSKYGYTF	once	NA	TRBV7-9	TRBJ1-2
TGTGCCAGTAGTATAGGCTGGGGGCGGTGGAACAGCACAGATACGCAGTATTTT	CASSIGWGRWNSTDTQYF	NA	NA	TRBV19	TRBJ2-3
TGTGCCAGCACGACTTTGTATGGCTACACCTTC	CASTTLYGYTF	NA	NA	TRBV27	TRBJ1-2
TGTGCCAGCTCACCGAGACAGGATGAGCAGTTCTTC	CASSPRQDEQFF	NA	NA	TRBV18	TRBJ2-1
TGTGCCAGCAGTTATCAGCTCCGGCTAGCGGGGTATCTAGCCAAAAACATTCAGTACTTC	CASSYQLRLAGYLAKNIQYF	NA	TRBD2	TRBV6-2/TRBV6-3	TRBJ2-4
TGTGCCTGGAGGGTCGGGACAGGGGCACAAGAGACCCAGTACTTC	CAWRVGTGAQETQYF	NA	TRBD1	TRBV30	TRBJ2-5
TGTGCCAGCAACATGGGAGGACTAGCGGGAGACACCGGGGAGCTGTTTTTT	CASNMGGLAGDTGELFF	NA	TRBD2	TRBV5-4	TRBJ2-2
TGTGCCAGCAGTTATCAGGGTAGCTCCTACAATGAGCAGTTCTTC	CASSYQGSSYNEQFF	NA	NA	TRBV6-2/TRBV6-3	TRBJ2-1
TGTGCCAGCAGCTCCCTCAAGGGGGGGCCACCCTATGGCTACACCTTC	CASSSLKGGPPYGYTF	NA	NA	TRBV5-5	TRBJ1-2
TGTGCCTGGAGGGCAGATGCTAGCGGGGCCCACCGGGGAGAGCTGTTTTTT	CAWRADASGAHRGELFF	NA	TRBD2	TRBV30	TRBJ2-2
TGTGCCAGCAGTCCGACAGCAACCTCTGAAGCTTTCTTT	CASSPTATSEAFF	NA	NA	TRBV27	TRBJ1-1
TGTGCCAGCGGGGGGGGACTAGCGGCCCAAGAGACCCAGTACTTC	CASGGGLAAQETQYF	once	TRBD2	TRBV7-2	TRBJ2-5
TGTGCCAGCAGTCGGACAGGAAATCAAGAGACCCAGTACTTC	CASSRTGNQETQYF	NA	TRBD1	TRBV27	TRBJ2-5
TGTGCCAGCAGCTATACTTCTTTCGGCTACACCTTC	CASSYTSFGYTF	NA	NA	TRBV5-6	TRBJ1-2
TGTGCCAGCAGCGCAAACAGGGAAGAGACCCAGTACTTC	CASSANREETQYF	NA	NA	TRBV7-8	TRBJ2-5
TGTGCCAGTAGTTCGACAGCCTATGGCTACACCTTC	CASSSTAYGYTF	NA	NA	TRBV19	TRBJ1-2
TGTGCCAGCAGCCCCGGGACAATCCAACTCACAGATACGCAGTATTTT	CASSPGTIQLTDTQYF	NA	NA	TRBV9	TRBJ2-3
TGTGCCAGTAGTCTGAGGGTAATGAACACTGAAGCTTTCTTT	CASSLRVMNTEAFF	NA	NA	TRBV19	TRBJ1-1
TGTGCCAGCGGGGGGTGGGACAGGGGGCATTCACCCCTCCACTTT	CASGGWDRGHSPLHF	NA	TRBD1	TRBV6-5	TRBJ1-6
TGTGCCAGCAGTTTGGAGTTACACCATGGCTACACCTTC	CASSLELHHGYTF	NA	NA	TRBV12-3/TRBV12-4	TRBJ1-2
TGTGCCAGCAGCCAAGCAGAGGACAGGGAAAAACTGTTTTTT	CASSQAEDREKLFF	NA	TRBD1	TRBV3-1/TRBV3-2	TRBJ1-4
TGCGCCAGCAGCTTGTTTCAGGGTTCATCCTCCTACAATGAGCAGTTCTTC	CASSLFQGSSSYNEQFF	NA	NA	TRBV5-1	TRBJ2-1
TGTGCCAGCAGGGGGCCCAATAATTCACCCCTCCACTTT	CASRGPNNSPLHF	NA	NA	TRBV2	TRBJ1-6
TGTGCCAGCAGCTTAAGGCTAGCTAGCACCTACAATGAGCAGTTCTTC	CASSLRLASTYNEQFF	NA	NA	TRBV7-6	TRBJ2-1
TGTGCCAGCAGAGGACAGGGGAGGGGCACTGAAGCTTTCTTT	CASRGQGRGTEAFF	once	TRBD1	TRBV25-1	TRBJ1-1
TGTGCCAGCTCACCAAGGACAGGGGGCGTAAATGAGCAGTTCTTC	CASSPRTGGVNEQFF	NA	TRBD1	TRBV18	TRBJ2-1
TGTGCCAGCAGCTTAGGGGGAGTCTACACAGATACGCAGTATTTT	CASSLGGVYTDTQYF	NA	NA	TRBV13	TRBJ2-3
TGTGCCAGCAGCCCCCCGGGTGCGGCCACCGGGGAGCTGTTTTTT	CASSPPGAATGELFF	NA	NA	TRBV7-9	TRBJ2-2
TGTGCCAGCAGCTTCGTCACAGGGGGCGATGGCTACACCTTC	CASSFVTGGDGYTF	NA	TRBD1	TRBV5-6	TRBJ1-2
TGCGCCAGCAGCCAAGATATAGGGGTTTCCCAGCATTTT	CASSQDIGVSQHF	NA	NA	TRBV4-3	TRBJ1-5
TGTGCCAGCAGGTCACTGTCGGACAGTTCCTATGGCTACACCTTC	CASRSLSDSSYGYTF	NA	NA	TRBV6-5	TRBJ1-2